This entry lists 26 T cell receptor beta chains sequenced from one sample in a study of blood T cell repertoires in COVID-19. Profiled with immunoSEQ multiplex PCR; TCRdb holds only in-frame clones, not every one. The repertoire holds about 50,000 clones, with 84% as singletons. Sequencing input: peripheral blood. These receptors came from a man aged 55-75 years with acute or convalescent COVID-19.

The rearrangement joins TRBV12-3 or TRBV12-4 to TRBJ2-2, with 7 bases identical to TRBD2. V gave up 8 bases and J gave up 7 bases; unmatched junction bases: 7. The CDR3 covers 13 residues. The CDR3 region is CASLSGNFGELFF. The CDR3 bases are TGTGCCAGCCTCAGCGGGAACTTCGGGGAGCTGTTTTTT.

The chain links TRBV2 to TRBJ1-6; 11 bases are a match to TRBD1. The CDR3 contains 18 residues. J lost 9 bases, V lost 7 bases, and 17 bases had no gene match. Germline CDR1 and CDR2: SNHLY and FYNNEI. CDR3 sequence: CASTRQDRGLVWRSPLHF. The CDR3 DNA reads TGTGCCAGCACCCGCCAGGACAGGGGGCTAGTATGGCGTTCACCCCTCCACTTT.

The chain joins TRBV7-2 to TRBJ2-1; perhaps TRBD2 as D (6 bases). CDR1 is SGHTA and CDR2 is FQGNSA in the germline V gene. V shed 4 bases and J shed 3 bases, with 13 bases lying between them. The CDR3 extends over 15 amino acids. CDR3 nucleotide sequence: TGTGCCAGCAGCTCCGTAGGCGGGGTCTACAATGAGCAGTTCTTC. Protein sequence: CASSSVGGVYNEQFF.

The rearrangement joins TRBV28 to TRBJ1-5; tentative D call: TRBD1 (5 bases). The CDR3 sequence is 16 residues long. V dropped 8 bases and J dropped 2 bases, with 19 bases sitting between them. Germline loops: CDR1 MDHEN, CDR2 SYDVKM. The CDR3 region has the DNA TGTGCCAGCTATAGGGCAGGGAGGATTGGCAATCAGCCCCAGCATTTT. Its protein is CASYRAGRIGNQPQHF.

This chain joins TRBV19 and TRBJ2-7, with 9 bases lining up with TRBD2. J was trimmed by 7 bases and V by 5 bases; bases with no gene match: 12. Per the germline V gene, CDR1 is LNHDA and CDR2 is SQIVND (reference sequence). This CDR3 has 15 residues. In DNA, the CDR3 is TGTGCCAGTAGTCAATTAGCGGGGGCACGCAATGAGCAGTACTTC. This gives the protein CASSQLAGARNEQYF.

The rearrangement links TRBV5-1 to TRBJ1-6; 8 bases line up with TRBD1. Germline CDR1 reads SGHRS; CDR2 reads YFSETQ. CDR3 size: 15 residues. V was pared by 4 bases and J by 10 bases, with 10 bases of the junction left unmatched. CDR3 protein: CASSATGASGSPLHF. The CDR3 region has the DNA TGCGCCAGCAGCGCGACAGGGGCCTCTGGGTCACCCCTCCACTTT.

The V call is TRBV7-6, the J call TRBJ1-6; the D is unclear. Germline-derived CDR1 and CDR2 are SGHVS and FNYEAQ. The CDR3 is 16 residues long. Trimming took off 0 bases at V and 8 bases at J, with 14 bases between the two ends. CDR3 nucleotide sequence: TGTGCCAGCAGCTTAGCGGGAACGGGGAGGGATTCACCCCTCCACTTT. This gives the protein CASSLAGTGRDSPLHF.

This clone occurred many times. V usage is TRBV6-6 and J usage is TRBJ1-1; a possible D gene is TRBD1 (5 bases). The V end was cut by 6 bases, the J end by 1 base, with 9 bases between. Looked up from germline, CDR1 is MNHNY and CDR2 is SVGAGI (reference sequence). This CDR3 comprises 13 residues. CDR3 residues: CASRNQGNTEAFF. CDR3 nucleotide sequence: TGTGCCAGCAGAAATCAGGGGAACACTGAAGCTTTCTTT.

The chain uses TRBV30 and TRBJ1-2, with D possibly matching TRBD1 (6 bases). Germline V gene lookup returns CDR1 GTSNPN and CDR2 SVGIG (reference sequence). The CDR3 has 14 residues. The V gene lost 2 bases and the J gene lost 3 bases, with 13 bases spanning the gap. CDR3 protein: CAWSNPGTHYGYTF. CDR3 sequence (DNA): TGTGCCTGGAGTAATCCCGGGACACACTATGGCTACACCTTC.

J is TRBJ1-6 and V is TRBV5-1, with 8 bases that match TRBD1. Germline CDR1 SGHRS, CDR2 YFSETQ. Trimming took 4 bases from V and 7 from J; bases not matched to a gene: 7. The CDR3 is 15 residues long. The DNA for the CDR3 is TGCGCCAGCAGCGAACGGACAGGGACCAATTCACCCCTCCACTTT. This gives the protein CASSERTGTNSPLHF.

This chain uses TRBV28 with TRBJ1-5; D is ambiguous. From germline, CDR1 is MDHEN and CDR2 SYDVKM. The CDR3 contains 15 residues. V shed 7 bases and J shed 5 bases, with 18 bases lying between them. The CDR3 sequence is CASTLARGIDQPQHF. The CDR3 region has the DNA TGTGCCAGCACCTTGGCACGGGGAATCGATCAGCCCCAGCATTTT.

V and J are TRBV7-2 and TRBJ1-4; 7 nucleotides agree with TRBD1. The V gene's germline CDR1 is SGHTA and CDR2 FQGNSA. This CDR3 has 14 residues. The trim removed 4 bases at V and 2 bases at J, leaving 1 base unmatched. The DNA of the CDR3 is TGTGCCAGCAGCTCCAGGGGGACTAATGAAAAACTGTTTTTT. Its translation: CASSSRGTNEKLFF.

This chain joins TRBV24-1 and TRBJ2-3, with D maybe TRBD2 (7 bases). Per germline, CDR1 KGHDR and CDR2 SFDVKD. Trimming took 9 bases from V and 2 from J, leaving 17 bases between them. CDR3 size: 15 residues. CDR3 loop: CATGEAGALTDTQYF. CDR3 nucleotides: TGTGCCACCGGAGAGGCGGGGGCTCTCACAGATACGCAGTATTTT.

This clone showed up just a few times. The gene calls are TRBV12-5 and TRBJ2-2, with TRBD1 identical over 7 bases. The V gene's germline CDR1 is LGHNT and CDR2 FRNRAP. The trim removed 6 bases at V and 5 bases at J, leaving 6 bases unmatched. The CDR3 totals 14 residues. This CDR3 reads CASGTGTETGELFF. Here the CDR3 DNA reads TGTGCTAGTGGGACCGGGACAGAGACCGGGGAGCTGTTTTTT.

Only a few counts were recorded for this clone. V and J are TRBV10-3 and TRBJ1-5, with 12 positions matching TRBD1. Unmatched junction bases numbered 14, after V lost 3 bases and J lost 2 bases. The CDR3 is 20 residues long. CDR1 ENHRY and CDR2 SYGVKD come from the germline V gene. CDR3 nucleotides: TGTGCCATCAGTGATTCGGGTGGTGGGACAGGGGGCGTCGGCAATCAGCCCCAGCATTTT. Its protein product is CAISDSGGGTGGVGNQPQHF.

This clone was counted a few times. The chain is built from TRBV10-1 and TRBJ1-2; the D is unclear. V was cut by 10 bases and J by 4 bases, with 16 bases left in between. The CDR3 is made up of 13 amino acids. The germline V gene has CDR1 WNHNN and CDR2 SYGVQD (reference sequence). The CDR3 DNA follows: TGCGCCATTATGAGCGGGATCGGCTATGGCTACACCTTC. Translating gives CAIMSGIGYGYTF.

V is TRBV9 and J is TRBJ1-5, with unresolved D. The V end lost 3 bases, the J end lost 6 bases, and 13 bases lay between the germline ends. CDR3 length: 14 amino acids. CDR1 is SGDLS and CDR2 is YYNGEE in the germline V gene. In DNA, the CDR3 is TGTGCCAGCAGCGCGGGTGGAGTGGGTCAGCCCCAGCATTTT. It encodes CASSAGGVGQPQHF.

The genes are TRBV7-2 and TRBJ2-2, with 9 bases fitting TRBD1. With 6 bases clipped from V and 1 base from J, the junction kept 3 bases outside the gene matches. The length of the CDR3 is 15 residues. Per the germline V gene, CDR1 is SGHTA and CDR2 is FQGNSA. Here the CDR3 reads CASRPGQGNTGELFF. The CDR3 nucleotides are TGTGCCAGCAGACCGGGACAGGGGAACACCGGGGAGCTGTTTTTT.

The CDR3 bases are TGTGCCAGCAGCGCCGGGGGGTTGAACACTGAAGCTTTCTTT. Protein sequence: CASSAGGLNTEAFF. V usage is TRBV9 and J usage is TRBJ1-1; possible D gene TRBD1, 5 bases. CDR1 and CDR2 (germline): SGDLS, YYNGEE. V lost 3 bases and J lost 0, with 9 bases in between. The CDR3 sequence is 14 residues long.

The V gene is TRBV2, the J gene TRBJ2-1; 7 bases map to TRBD1. Germline V gene sequence: CDR1 SNHLY, CDR2 FYNNEI. CDR3 length: 15 amino acids. Unmatched junction bases numbered 10, after V lost 4 bases and J lost 7 bases. The CDR3 DNA reads TGTGCCAGCAGTGTTCGACAGGGAGAGGTGAATGAGCAGTTCTTC. Translated, it gives CASSVRQGEVNEQFF.

This clone came up a few times. This chain joins TRBV27 and TRBJ2-1, with 15 nucleotides matching TRBD2. With V trimmed by 5 bases and J by 7 bases, 6 bases remained unmatched. This CDR3 has 16 residues. Per germline, CDR1 MNHEY and CDR2 SMNVEV (reference sequence). The CDR3 protein is CASSPWTSGGANEQFF. DNA of the CDR3: TGTGCCAGCAGTCCTTGGACTAGCGGGGGGGCAAATGAGCAGTTCTTC.

The chain has TRBV20-1 and TRBJ1-2; D perhaps matches TRBD1 (6 bases). V was trimmed by 6 bases and J by 7 bases, leaving 9 bases between them. This CDR3 has 10 amino acids. Looked up from germline, CDR1 is DFQATT and CDR2 is SNEGSKA (reference sequence). CDR3 residues: CSAGTSGYTF. In DNA form, the CDR3 reads TGCAGTGCCGGGACATCTGGCTACACCTTC.

The V call is TRBV11-2, the J call TRBJ2-5; tentative D call: TRBD1 (5 bases). CDR1 is SGHAT and CDR2 is FQNNGV in the germline V gene. This CDR3 has 16 amino acids. Trimming shortened V by 0 bases and J by 5 bases, and 16 bases separated the two germline ends. CDR3 bases: TGTGCCAGCAGCTTAGAGGGTCAGGGAACAGGCGAGACCCAGTACTTC. This sequence encodes CASSLEGQGTGETQYF. Complete variable domain (other parts from reference TRBV11-2 and TRBJ2-5): EAGVAQSPRYKIIEKRQSVAFWCNPISGHATLYWYQQILGQGPKLLIQFQNNGVVDDSQLPKDRFSAERLKGVDSTLKIQPAKLEDSAVYLCASSLEGQGTGETQYFGPGTRLLVL.

This clone was counted between two and nine times. The gene calls are TRBV4-1 and TRBJ2-7; D might be TRBD1 (7 bases). V was shortened by 1 base and J by 2 bases, with 15 bases between the two germline ends. The CDR3 spans 16 residues. Germline assignment: CDR1 MGHRA and CDR2 YSYEKL. CDR3 in amino acids: CASSQGGTATAYEQYF. For the CDR3, the DNA is TGCGCCAGCAGCCAAGGCGGGACAGCTACAGCCTACGAGCAGTACTTC.

The V gene is TRBV5-6, the J gene TRBJ2-3; possibly TRBD2 for D (5 bases). V dropped 4 bases and J dropped 0 bases, with 15 bases sitting between them. Per germline, CDR1 SGHDT and CDR2 YYEEEE. CDR3 length equals 16 residues. This chain's CDR3 is CASSPPSFISTDTQYF. The CDR3 coding sequence is TGTGCCAGCAGCCCTCCTAGCTTCATTAGCACAGATACGCAGTATTTT.

The chain combines TRBV10-3 with TRBJ2-5; 9 positions agree with TRBD1. The CDR3 spans 14 residues. Germline lookup yields CDR1 ENHRY and CDR2 SYGVKD. V shed 8 bases, J shed 2 bases, and the junction held 6 bases outside the gene matches. The CDR3 DNA reads as TGTGCCATCGGACAGGGGCAACCGCAAGAGACCCAGTACTTC. Its protein product is CAIGQGQPQETQYF.